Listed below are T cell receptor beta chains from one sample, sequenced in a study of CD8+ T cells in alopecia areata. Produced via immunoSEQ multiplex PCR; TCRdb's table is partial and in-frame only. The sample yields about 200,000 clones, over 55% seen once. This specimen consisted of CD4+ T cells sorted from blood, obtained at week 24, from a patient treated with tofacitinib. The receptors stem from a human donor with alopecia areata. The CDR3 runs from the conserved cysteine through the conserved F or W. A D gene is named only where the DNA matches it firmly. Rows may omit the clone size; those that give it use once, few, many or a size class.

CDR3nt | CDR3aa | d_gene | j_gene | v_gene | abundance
TGTGCCAGCAGCTTTATCGGGGAGCTGTGGTACTTC | CASSFIGELWYF | - | TRBJ2-5 | TRBV7-2 | many
TGTGCCAGCAGCTGGAGGATACTGGGACAGGGGAGTTCACCCCTCCACTTT | CASSWRILGQGSSPLHF | TRBD1 | TRBJ1-6 | TRBV5-6 | -
TGCGCCAGCAGCCAAGCCAGGATTGGAGAAAAACTGTTTTTT | CASSQARIGEKLFF | - | TRBJ1-4 | TRBV4-3 | -
TGCGCCAGCAGCTTGGTCGGTTACGAGAGCACCGGGGAGCTGTTTTTT | CASSLVGYESTGELFF | - | TRBJ2-2 | TRBV5-1 | -
TGCGCCAGCAGCGACGGGCGTCAGACCCAGTACTTC | CASSDGRQTQYF | - | TRBJ2-5 | TRBV10-2 | -
TGTGCCAGCGGCCCAGAGGGGGATGAGCAGTTCTTC | CASGPEGDEQFF | - | TRBJ2-1 | TRBV2 | -
TGTGCCAGTAGAAGCCCACAGGGGCCGGTGGAAAAACTGTTTTTT | CASRSPQGPVEKLFF | TRBD1 | TRBJ1-4 | TRBV19 | few
TGTGCCATCAGGGGTATAACGGAACTAGATGGCTACACCTTC | CAIRGITELDGYTF | - | TRBJ1-2 | TRBV10-3 | -
TGTGCCAGCAGCTCTCGACAGGGAGGTGGCTACACCTTC | CASSSRQGGGYTF | TRBD1 | TRBJ1-2 | TRBV7-2 | -
TGCGCCAGCGCGACAGGGGGCAACTATGGCTACACCTTC | CASATGGNYGYTF | TRBD1 | TRBJ1-2 | TRBV5-1 | -
TGCGCCAGCAGCCAAGCGGAGCAGGGATTCTCTGAGCAGTTCTTC | CASSQAEQGFSEQFF | - | TRBJ2-1 | TRBV4-1 | once
TGCGCCAGCAGCTCATTTCGGGGCAGGGAAAACACTGAAGCTTTCTTT | CASSSFRGRENTEAFF | - | TRBJ1-1 | TRBV5-1 | -
TGTGCCAGCAGCCAAGGTGGAGGGTCTGTGAGGAGGAAACTGTTTTTT | CASSQGGGSVRRKLFF | - | TRBJ1-4 | TRBV14 | few
TGTGCCAGCAGCGCGGCCGGGAAGCAGTACTTC | CASSAAGKQYF | - | TRBJ2-7 | TRBV11-3 | -
TGTGCCGGGGACAGGGTCGACACTGAAGCTTTCTTT | CAGDRVDTEAFF | TRBD1 | TRBJ1-1 | TRBV30 | -
TGCAGCGTGTCGTGGAACATGAACACTGAAGCTTTCTTT | CSVSWNMNTEAFF | - | TRBJ1-1 | TRBV29-1 | -
TGTGCCAGCAGTGAAGTGGGGCAGGGCACTGAAGCTTTCTTT | CASSEVGQGTEAFF | - | TRBJ1-1 | TRBV2 | -
TGTGCCAGTAGTATCGGGACGATGGCTGGCTACACCTTC | CASSIGTMAGYTF | - | TRBJ1-2 | TRBV19 | -
TGCAGCGTTGAAGGTTGGGGACAGAGCTCGAGGGCTAACTATGGCTACACCTTC | CSVEGWGQSSRANYGYTF | TRBD1 | TRBJ1-2 | TRBV29-1 | -
TGCAGCGGTGCTCAGGGTCTAGGTTCACCCCTCCACTTT | CSGAQGLGSPLHF | - | TRBJ1-6 | TRBV29-1 | -
TGCAGCGTTGAAGATCTTAGGGGTCGAGTAGCTTTCTTT | CSVEDLRGRVAFF | - | TRBJ1-1 | TRBV29-1 | -
TGCAGCGTCCATCGACAGGGGAAAAACACTGAAGCTTTCTTT | CSVHRQGKNTEAFF | TRBD1 | TRBJ1-1 | TRBV29-1 | -
TGTGCCACCAGCAAAGAGGGTTTGTCGGACTACACCTTC | CATSKEGLSDYTF | - | TRBJ1-2 | TRBV15 | -
TGTGCCAGCAGCGGGACTAGCGGCGGTACGCAGTATTTT | CASSGTSGGTQYF | TRBD2 | TRBJ2-3 | TRBV7-9 | -
TGTGCCACCCAGGGGGGCGCCTACGAGCAGTACTTC | CATQGGAYEQYF | - | TRBJ2-7 | TRBV6-5 | -
TGTGCCAGCAGCACCCCAGGCCGCTATGAAGCTTTCTTT | CASSTPGRYEAFF | - | TRBJ1-1 | TRBV7-2 | -
TGTGCCAGCAGCTCCGTAGGTGGGGCTAGCACAGATACGCAGTATTTT | CASSSVGGASTDTQYF | - | TRBJ2-3 | TRBV7-3 | -
TGTGCCTTAGTGCAGGGGCGAAGAGATACGCAGTATTTT | CALVQGRRDTQYF | - | TRBJ2-3 | TRBV30 | -
TGCGCCAGCAGCCTAGGGGCAGATACGCAGTATTTT | CASSLGADTQYF | - | TRBJ2-3 | TRBV4-1 | -
TGTGCCATCAGTGGGGTCGCTAGCGGGGTCTACGAGCAGTACTTC | CAISGVASGVYEQYF | TRBD2 | TRBJ2-7 | TRBV10-3 | -
TGTGCCAGTAGACTAGGGAACATTCAGTACTTC | CASRLGNIQYF | - | TRBJ2-4 | TRBV19 | few
TGCGCCAGCAGCGGGACAGGCACTTACACCGGGGAGCTGTTTTTT | CASSGTGTYTGELFF | TRBD1 | TRBJ2-2 | TRBV5-1 | few
TGTGCCAGCACGCAGGACAACACCGGGGAGCTGTTTTTT | CASTQDNTGELFF | - | TRBJ2-2 | TRBV7-2 | few
TGTGCCAGCAGCTTAGCGATAGGGCGAGGCTACACCTTC | CASSLAIGRGYTF | - | TRBJ1-2 | TRBV7-9 | -
TGTGCCAGCAGTGCCCCGGGGGGTGTAGATACGCAGTATTTT | CASSAPGGVDTQYF | TRBD2 | TRBJ2-3 | TRBV2 | -
TGTGCCAGCAGTTCAGACAGCCCCTATGGCTACACCTTC | CASSSDSPYGYTF | - | TRBJ1-2 | TRBV6-1 | -
TGTGCCAGCAGTGACCTGCTGGGGGCTAACACTGAAGCTTTCTTT | CASSDLLGANTEAFF | - | TRBJ1-1 | TRBV6-4 | -
TGCAGCGTTGAATCGAACTATGGCTACACCTTC | CSVESNYGYTF | - | TRBJ1-2 | TRBV29-1 | few
TGCGCCAGCAGCCAAGGCCCTAGACAGGGGGAGACCCAGTACTTC | CASSQGPRQGETQYF | TRBD1 | TRBJ2-5 | TRBV4-1 | few
TGTGCCTGGAGTATCCGACTCCCAGCGGGGGGGGAGACCCAGTACTTC | CAWSIRLPAGGETQYF | TRBD2 | TRBJ2-5 | TRBV30 | -
TGTGCCAGCAGCGTCGGGAGAACCTCCTACAATGAGCAGTTCTTC | CASSVGRTSYNEQFF | - | TRBJ2-1 | TRBV7-2 | -
TGTGCCTGGAGTGCTCGGGCTACCTACGAGCAGTACTTC | CAWSARATYEQYF | - | TRBJ2-7 | TRBV30 | -
TGCAGCGTTCGACAGGGGGCGGGCAATGAGCAGTTCTTC | CSVRQGAGNEQFF | TRBD1 | TRBJ2-1 | TRBV29-1 | -
TGTGCCATCACTAACAGGGGAGGGACTGAAGCTTTCTTT | CAITNRGGTEAFF | TRBD1 | TRBJ1-1 | TRBV10-3 | -
TGCAGCGTTGACCCGACAGGAGTAAACAATGAGCAGTTCTTC | CSVDPTGVNNEQFF | - | TRBJ2-1 | TRBV29-1 | -
TGTGCCAGCAGCTTGGTGAGCGTTGGGAATGAGCAGTTCTTC | CASSLVSVGNEQFF | - | TRBJ2-1 | TRBV5-7 | -
TGTGCCAGCAGTGAATCGGCAGGGTGGACTGAAGCTTTCTTT | CASSESAGWTEAFF | - | TRBJ1-1 | TRBV25-1 | few
TGTGCCAGCAGCCCCGGGCAACGGGATTCACCCCTCCACTTT | CASSPGQRDSPLHF | - | TRBJ1-6 | TRBV5-4 | -
TGTGCCAGCAGTGACCCCCCCCTTGGCGGCTACACCTTC | CASSDPPLGGYTF | - | TRBJ1-2 | TRBV25-1 | once
TGTGCCAGTAGTTCCCCAGATGGTGATCAGCCCCAGCATTTT | CASSSPDGDQPQHF | - | TRBJ1-5 | TRBV19 | few
TGTGCCAGCAGGGCTCAGGGACCACACCAGCCCCAGCATTTT | CASRAQGPHQPQHF | - | TRBJ1-5 | TRBV6-1 | -
TGTGCCAGCTCACCGGGGCACACAGATACGCAGTATTTT | CASSPGHTDTQYF | - | TRBJ2-3 | TRBV18 | -
TGTGCCAGCAGTTTAAAGTCAGTTTCACCCCTCCACTTT | CASSLKSVSPLHF | - | TRBJ1-6 | TRBV27 | few